One and the same sample provided the 27 T cell receptor beta chains below, sequenced in a study of blood T cell repertoires in COVID-19. Clones were sequenced by immunoSEQ multiplex PCR, and TCRdb holds only the in-frame ones, with some missing. The sample lists 200,000 to 250,000 clones; around four fifths were seen once. The sample comprised peripheral blood. These receptors all stem from a woman older than 75 with COVID-19, enrolled during active disease.

The chain is built from TRBV24-1 and TRBJ2-1, with 7 bases lining up with TRBD2. Germline CDR1 and CDR2: KGHDR and SFDVKD. The CDR3 consists of 13 residues. Trimming at V came to 10 bases and at J to 0 bases, leaving 2 bases not matched to a gene. CDR3 in amino acids: CATGGGSYNEQFF. The CDR3 DNA is TGTGCCACGGGGGGGGGCTCCTACAATGAGCAGTTCTTC.

The CDR3 loop is CASVRDRVHNEQFF. The CDR3 DNA reads TGTGCCAGCGTCCGGGACAGGGTACACAATGAGCAGTTCTTC. The genes are TRBV28 and TRBJ2-1; the match to TRBD1 covers 9 bases. The V segment lost 8 bases and the J segment 5 bases; nucleotides outside the gene matches: 7. The CDR3 has 14 residues. Germline CDR1 reads MDHEN; CDR2 reads SYDVKM.

The V call is TRBV24-1, the J call TRBJ2-3; 9 bases map to TRBD1. Germline V gene lookup returns CDR1 KGHDR and CDR2 SFDVKD. V lost 9 bases and J lost 1; bases outside the gene matches: 4. The CDR3 is made up of 14 amino acids. The CDR3 coding sequence is TGTGCCACCGGGAGGACAGGGGGCACAGATACGCAGTATTTT. Translating gives CATGRTGGTDTQYF.

This clone turned up a few times. This sequence joins TRBV30 and TRBJ1-5, with a tentative D call TRBD1 (6 bases). Trimming took 6 bases from V and 4 from J, leaving 10 bases between them. Germline assignment: CDR1 GTSNPN and CDR2 SVGIG (reference sequence). This CDR3 is 12 amino acids long. The CDR3, as DNA: TGTGCCTGTAAACAGGGAAATCAGCCCCAGCATTTT. Protein sequence: CACKQGNQPQHF.

This sequence joins TRBV7-2 and TRBJ2-7; TRBD1 aligns across 7 bases. Germline CDR1 is SGHTA and CDR2 is FQGNSA. This CDR3 is 14 amino acids long. The junction had 3 bases not matched to a gene; V was cut back by 4 bases and J by 0 bases. This chain's CDR3 is CASSWDRSSYEQYF. CDR3 nucleotides: TGTGCCAGCAGCTGGGACAGAAGCTCCTACGAGCAGTACTTC.

This sequence joins TRBV5-4 and TRBJ1-4; no firm D call. CDR3 length: 14 residues. The ends were cut back, 4 bases at V and 8 bases at J, with 15 bases in the middle. Germline V gene lookup returns CDR1 SGHNT and CDR2 YYREEE (reference sequence). The CDR3 bases are TGTGCCAGCAGCCCGGGGTCGGAACCCGAAAAACTGTTTTTT. Translation: CASSPGSEPEKLFF.

V and J are TRBV11-2 and TRBJ2-1; TRBD1 is a possible D gene (6 bases). Germline V gene data show CDR1 as SGHAT and CDR2 as FQNNGV. The V gene lost 0 bases and the J gene lost 5 bases, with 11 bases spanning the gap. The CDR3 spans 15 residues. As DNA, the CDR3 is TGTGCCAGCAGCTTAGACAGGGGTAGTCACAATGAGCAGTTCTTC. Its translation: CASSLDRGSHNEQFF. The whole variable domain, filled in from reference TRBV11-2 and TRBJ2-1, reads EAGVAQSPRYKIIEKRQSVAFWCNPISGHATLYWYQQILGQGPKLLIQFQNNGVVDDSQLPKDRFSAERLKGVDSTLKIQPAKLEDSAVYLCASSLDRGSHNEQFFGPGTRLTVL.

The chain recombines TRBV10-1 with TRBJ2-7, with 9 bases that match TRBD1. The V gene end was trimmed by 2 bases and the J gene end by 9 bases; junction bases not matched to a gene: 2. Looked up from germline, CDR1 is WNHNN and CDR2 is SYGVQD (reference sequence). The CDR3 covers 12 residues. CDR3 DNA: TGCGCCAGCAGTGAGCCGGGACAGGGGCAGTACTTC. Protein: CASSEPGQGQYF.

The rearrangement links TRBV30 to TRBJ1-1, with 7 nucleotides matching TRBD1. This CDR3 is 14 amino acids long. The V gene's germline CDR1 is GTSNPN and CDR2 SVGIG (reference sequence). Trimming at V came to 3 bases and at J to 5 bases, leaving 9 bases not matched to a gene. The CDR3 DNA reads TGTGCCTGGAGACGAACAGGGGAGGTAACTGAAGCTTTCTTT. It encodes CAWRRTGEVTEAFF.

CDR3 nucleotides: TGTGCCAGCAGCTACTCAGGGGGTGGCTACACCTTC. Translation: CASSYSGGGYTF. V gene TRBV11-2 combines with J gene TRBJ1-2; TRBD1 agrees at 7 bases. From germline, CDR1 is SGHAT and CDR2 FQNNGV. J was trimmed by 7 bases and V by 4 bases; bases with no gene match: 3. This CDR3 contains 12 residues.

The chain carries TRBV18 and TRBJ2-5, with 8 bases matching TRBD2. This CDR3 is built from 14 residues. The germline CDR1 and CDR2 sequences are KGHSH and LQKENI. V was pared by 3 bases and J by 4 bases, with 4 bases of the junction left unmatched. The CDR3 region has the DNA TGTGCCAGCTCACCCGGAACTAGCGGAGAGACCCAGTACTTC. This encodes CASSPGTSGETQYF.

V gene TRBV7-2 combines with J gene TRBJ2-5, with 10 bases lining up with TRBD2. With V trimmed by 2 bases and J by 7 bases, 4 bases remained unmatched. Germline assignment: CDR1 SGHTA and CDR2 FQGNSA. The CDR3 runs 14 residues. CDR3 region: CASSLTSGTWTQYF. The CDR3 coding sequence is TGTGCCAGCAGCTTAACTAGCGGGACTTGGACCCAGTACTTC. Based on the CDR3 plus reference TRBV7-2 and TRBJ2-5, the full variable domain is GAGVSQSPSNKVTEKGKDVELRCDPISGHTALYWYRQSLGQGLEFLIYFQGNSAPDKSGLPSDRFSAERTGGSVSTLTIQRTQQEDSAVYLCASSLTSGTWTQYFGPGTRLLVL.

The J gene is TRBJ2-7, the V gene TRBV7-2, with D possibly being TRBD1 (5 bases). V lost 4 bases and J lost 0, with 16 bases in between. Germline V gives CDR1 SGHTA, CDR2 FQGNSA. CDR3 size: 16 residues. CDR3 protein: CASSSDSSLGSYEQYF. DNA of the CDR3: TGTGCCAGCAGCTCTGACAGCTCCCTCGGCTCCTACGAGCAGTACTTC.

The rearrangement joins TRBV25-1 to TRBJ1-1, with D perhaps TRBD1 (6 bases). CDR3 length: 13 residues. Germline V gene data show CDR1 as MGHDK and CDR2 as SYGVNS. The V gene lost 6 bases and the J gene lost 5 bases, with 13 bases spanning the gap. This CDR3 reads CASRQLGTTEAFF. The CDR3 DNA is TGTGCCAGCAGACAGTTGGGGACAACTGAAGCTTTCTTT.

The CDR3 spells CASSLRGSYGYTF. The DNA for the CDR3 is TGTGCCAGCAGTTTAAGGGGAAGCTATGGCTACACCTTC. The genes are TRBV12-3 or TRBV12-4 and TRBJ1-2, with D possibly TRBD1 on 5 matching bases. V gave up 2 bases and J gave up 4 bases, with 8 bases separating them. CDR3 size: 13 residues.

Only one count was recorded for this clone. The J gene is TRBJ2-3, the V gene TRBV28, with a tentative D call TRBD2 (6 bases). The CDR3 sequence is 17 residues long. The V end was cut by 5 bases, the J end by 3 bases, with 21 bases between. CDR1 MDHEN and CDR2 SYDVKM come from the germline V gene. The CDR3 spells CASSPLSGSPTTDTQYF. CDR3 sequence (DNA): TGTGCCAGCAGTCCCCTCAGCGGGTCTCCAACTACAGATACGCAGTATTTT.

As for this clone: One junction end disagrees with the germline gene, perhaps due to a read error. This chain links TRBV7-7 with TRBJ2-1; no clear D. The CDR3 is made up of 13 amino acids. Germline loops: CDR1 SSHAT, CDR2 FNYEAQ (reference sequence). The CDR3 bases are TGTGCTAGCAGCTTAGGGTGGGCCGATGAGCAGTTCTTC. Translation gives CASSLGWADEQFF.

This clone was found a few times. This chain links TRBV6-5 with TRBJ1-1; no firm D call. This CDR3 is 15 amino acids long. The V end lost 0 bases, the J end lost 5 bases, and 13 bases lay between the germline ends. The germline V gene has CDR1 MNHEY and CDR2 SVGAGI. The CDR3 reads CASSYSKRGRTEAFF. CDR3 nucleotides: TGTGCCAGCAGTTACTCGAAACGGGGAAGGACTGAAGCTTTCTTT.

The rearrangement uses TRBV28 and TRBJ2-3; weak D call: TRBD2 (6 bases). Germline V gives CDR1 MDHEN, CDR2 SYDVKM. Trimming took 3 bases from V and 6 from J, leaving 22 bases between them. The CDR3 totals 17 residues. DNA of the CDR3: TGTGCCAGCAGTTTCCTCGAGTCGGAGGGTGTCCTGGATACGCAGTATTTT. Translation gives CASSFLESEGVLDTQYF.

The rearrangement joins TRBV27 to TRBJ2-7; the match to TRBD2 covers 16 bases. Germline V CDR1 and CDR2: MNHEY, SMNVEV (reference sequence). This CDR3 is built from 17 residues. V trimming: 5 bases; J trimming: 6 bases; junction bases outside the gene matches: 10. The CDR3 bases are TGTGCCAGCAGTCTCCTGGGACTAGCGGGAGGGTCCGGCGAGCAGTACTTC. Translated, it gives CASSLLGLAGGSGEQYF.

The V call is TRBV19, the J call TRBJ1-6, with D perhaps matching TRBD1 (6 bases). Trimming shortened V by 1 base and J by 5 bases, and 18 bases separated the two germline ends. Germline V CDR1 and CDR2: LNHDA, SQIVND (reference sequence). The CDR3 totals 18 residues. CDR3 DNA: TGTGCCAGTAGTATAGTTGGTCTGGAACAGGGCGATAATTCACCCCTCCACTTT. Protein sequence: CASSIVGLEQGDNSPLHF.

The chain carries TRBV28 and TRBJ1-2, with D perhaps matching TRBD1 (6 bases). V lost 6 bases and J lost 8, with 22 bases in between. The germline V gene has CDR1 MDHEN and CDR2 SYDVKM. The CDR3 is 15 amino acids. The CDR3 reads CASRTPPGAARGYTF. As DNA, the CDR3 is TGTGCCAGCAGAACCCCCCCAGGGGCGGCGAGAGGCTACACCTTC.

The V call is TRBV6-6, the J call TRBJ2-7, with unresolved D. The CDR3 has 14 amino acids. Per the germline V gene, CDR1 is MNHNY and CDR2 is SVGAGI (reference sequence). V shed 4 bases and J shed 1 base, with 11 bases lying between them. The CDR3 protein is CASSFQYSSYEQYF. DNA for the CDR3: TGTGCCAGCAGTTTCCAGTACAGTTCCTACGAGCAGTACTTC.

This sequence joins TRBV15 and TRBJ2-2; D perhaps matches TRBD1 (5 bases). V shed 0 bases and J shed 6 bases, with 8 bases lying between them. Germline V gene sequence: CDR1 LNHNV, CDR2 YYDKDF (reference sequence). The CDR3 loop spans 14 amino acids. For the CDR3, the DNA is TGTGCCACCAGCAGAGATAGGGGTTCCGGGGAGCTGTTTTTT. Translation: CATSRDRGSGELFF.

This sequence joins TRBV5-1 and TRBJ2-1; 8 bases fit TRBD2. Germline CDR1 SGHRS, CDR2 YFSETQ. The CDR3 runs to 14 residues. V shed 8 bases, J shed 1 base, and the junction held 5 bases outside the gene matches. The CDR3 loop reads CASGLAGSYNEQFF. CDR3 DNA: TGCGCCAGTGGTTTAGCGGGATCCTACAATGAGCAGTTCTTC.

This chain connects TRBV28 to TRBJ1-6, with TRBD1 identical over 7 bases. V shed 7 bases, J shed 7 bases, and the junction held 4 bases outside the gene matches. The CDR3 length is 13 residues. Germline loops: CDR1 MDHEN, CDR2 SYDVKM. This chain's CDR3 is CASTLQGNSPLHF. CDR3 sequence (DNA): TGTGCCAGCACCTTACAGGGGAATTCACCCCTCCACTTT.

The V call is TRBV14, the J call TRBJ2-5, with unresolved D. Trimming pared 1 base from V and 0 bases from J, leaving 12 bases between. Germline CDR1 reads SGHDN; CDR2 reads FVKESK. There are 16 residues in the CDR3. The CDR3 sequence: CASSQVTSTYQETQYF. In DNA form, the CDR3 reads TGTGCCAGCAGCCAAGTAACCTCCACTTACCAAGAGACCCAGTACTTC.